Listed here are 26 T cell receptor beta chains from one sample, sequenced in a study of OX40 agonist ivuxolimab in advanced cancers. The protocol was immunoSEQ multiplex PCR, while the TCRdb copy is restricted to in-frame clones and leaves out a portion. The sample consists of about 64,000 clones, 80% to 90% of them appearing once. The source material was CD4+ or CD8+ T cells sorted from blood, sampled in a trial of the OX40 agonist ivuxolimab. Receptors were obtained from an adult with an advanced solid tumor such as melanoma, head and neck, liver or kidney cancer.

The CDR3 spells CASSEATRTDTQYF. The CDR3 DNA reads as TGTGCCAGCAGTGAAGCCACCCGGACAGATACGCAGTATTTT. V usage is TRBV2 and J usage is TRBJ2-3; no reliable D call. Germline V gives CDR1 SNHLY, CDR2 FYNNEI. This CDR3 contains 14 residues. V gave up 0 bases and J gave up 3 bases, with 7 bases separating them. Using reference TRBV2 and TRBJ2-3 for the parts outside the CDR3, the full variable domain is EPEVTQTPSHQVTQMGQEVILRCVPISNHLYFYWYRQILGQKVEFLVSFYNNEISEKSEIFDDQFSVERPDGSNFTLKIRSTKLEDSAMYFCASSEATRTDTQYFGPGTRLTVL.

The chain recombines TRBV30 with TRBJ2-2, with 12 bases fitting TRBD2. Unmatched junction bases numbered 9, after V lost 8 bases and J lost 11 bases. Germline V gene data show CDR1 as GTSNPN and CDR2 as SVGIG (reference sequence). The CDR3 extends over 13 amino acids. The CDR3 spells CATGLAGWSELFF. CDR3 coding DNA: TGTGCCACCGGACTAGCGGGGTGGAGTGAGCTGTTTTTT. The whole variable domain, filled in from reference TRBV30 and TRBJ2-2, reads SQTIHQWPATLVQPVGSPLSLECTVEGTSNPNLYWYRQAAGRGLQLLFYSVGIGQISSEVPQNLSASRPQDRQFILSSKKLLLSDSGFYLCATGLAGWSELFFGEGSRLTVL.

The chain links TRBV30 to TRBJ1-2; D gene ambiguous. The CDR3 has 11 residues. The germline CDR1 and CDR2 sequences are GTSNPN and SVGIG (reference sequence). V lost 2 bases, J lost 6 bases, and 7 bases lay in between. The CDR3 DNA reads as TGTGCCTGGAGTTTGCGCCATGGCTACACCTTC. Its translation: CAWSLRHGYTF.

The chain joins TRBV19 to TRBJ1-2; 8 bases are a match to TRBD1. The ends lost 6 bases at V and 3 bases at J; junction bases unmatched: 6. The CDR3 extends over 14 amino acids. Germline V gene sequence: CDR1 LNHDA, CDR2 SQIVND (reference sequence). CDR3 coding DNA: TGTGCCAGTAGAAGACAGGGGTTGGACTATGGCTACACCTTC. Its protein is CASRRQGLDYGYTF.

The genes are TRBV7-2 and TRBJ2-1, with 7 nucleotides matching TRBD1. In germline, CDR1 is SGHTA, CDR2 FQGNSA. Trimming took 4 bases from V and 3 from J; bases not matched to a gene: 6. This CDR3 comprises 15 residues. CDR3 amino acids: CASSWRQGLYNEQFF. CDR3 bases: TGTGCCAGCAGCTGGCGACAGGGCCTCTACAATGAGCAGTTCTTC. The full variable domain, its missing parts supplied by reference TRBV7-2 and TRBJ2-1, is GAGVSQSPSNKVTEKGKDVELRCDPISGHTALYWYRQSLGQGLEFLIYFQGNSAPDKSGLPSDRFSAERTGGSVSTLTIQRTQQEDSAVYLCASSWRQGLYNEQFFGPGTRLTVL.

The chain carries TRBV5-1 and TRBJ2-7, with TRBD1 matching over 7 bases. The germline gives CDR1 SGHRS, CDR2 YFSETQ. The CDR3 has 13 amino acids. Trimming took 3 bases from V and 3 from J; bases not matched to a gene: 3. The CDR3 spells CASSWDSNYEQYF. In DNA, the CDR3 is TGCGCCAGCAGCTGGGACAGCAACTACGAGCAGTACTTC.

The chain is built from TRBV6-6 and TRBJ1-1, with a weak D call TRBD1 (5 bases). Trimming removed 5 bases at V and 7 bases at J, with 17 bases between. The length of the CDR3 is 14 residues. Germline-derived CDR1 and CDR2 are MNHNY and SVGAGI (reference sequence). CDR3 in amino acids: CASSRRRGDDEAFF. CDR3 in DNA: TGTGCCAGCAGTCGCCGGAGGGGCGATGATGAAGCTTTCTTT.

In the case of this clone: The same CDR3 also results from other DNA sequences found in this sample. This chain uses TRBV27 with TRBJ2-1, with 15 bases matching TRBD2. The CDR3 extends over 17 amino acids. Losses at the gene ends were 6 bases for V and 4 bases for J; bases not matched to a gene: 7. Germline V lookup: CDR1 MNHEY, CDR2 SMNVEV (reference sequence). The CDR3 DNA sequence: TGTGCCAGCAGCCCTGGGACTAGCGGGGGGATTTACAATGAGCAGTTCTTC. This gives the protein CASSPGTSGGIYNEQFF.

The rearrangement links TRBV2 to TRBJ1-4; D remains unclear. V gave up 5 bases and J gave up 5 bases, with 3 bases separating them. The CDR3 is 11 amino acids. CDR1 is SNHLY and CDR2 is FYNNEI in the germline V gene. CDR3 nucleotide sequence: TGTGCCAGCAGTACCAATGAAAAACTGTTTTTT. It specifies CASSTNEKLFF.

CDR3 protein: CASSPGFGNSPLHF. DNA for the CDR3: TGTGCCAGCAGCCCGGGGTTTGGCAATTCACCCCTCCACTTT. The chain is built from TRBV4-2 and TRBJ1-6; no reliable D call. The germline V gene has CDR1 LGHNA and CDR2 YNFKEQ. Trimming shortened V by 4 bases and J by 7 bases, and 11 bases separated the two germline ends. The CDR3 is 14 amino acids.

The chain combines TRBV19 with TRBJ2-1; D not certain. This CDR3 is built from 13 residues. CDR1 and CDR2 from the germline V gene are LNHDA and SQIVND (reference sequence). Trimming pared 7 bases from V and 4 bases from J, leaving 11 bases between. CDR3 amino acids: CASKNGAYNEQFF. The DNA for the CDR3 is TGTGCCAGTAAAAATGGAGCATACAATGAGCAGTTCTTC. The whole variable domain, remainder taken from reference TRBV19 and TRBJ2-1, is DGGITQSPKYLFRKEGQNVTLSCEQNLNHDAMYWYRQDPGQGLRLIYYSQIVNDFQKGDIAEGYSVSREKKESFPLTVTSAQKNPTAFYLCASKNGAYNEQFFGPGTRLTVL.

This chain connects TRBV6-6 to TRBJ2-7; TRBD1 is a possible D gene (6 bases). V lost 6 bases, J lost 2 bases, and 11 bases lay in between. CDR3 length: 13 amino acids. The germline V gene has CDR1 MNHNY and CDR2 SVGAGI (reference sequence). DNA of the CDR3: TGTGCCAGCAGAAGGGACACCCCCTACGAGCAGTACTTC. It translates to CASRRDTPYEQYF.

The V and J genes are TRBV5-4 and TRBJ1-3; D remains ambiguous. V lost 0 bases and J lost 3, with 7 bases in between. CDR3 length: 14 amino acids. The V gene's germline CDR1 is SGHNT and CDR2 YYREEE (reference sequence). The CDR3 sequence is CASSLGGLGNTIYF. In nucleotides, the CDR3 is TGTGCCAGCAGCTTGGGTGGACTTGGAAACACCATATATTTT.

This clone showed up just once. This chain joins TRBV9 and TRBJ2-1, with 9 bases lining up with TRBD2. CDR3 length: 15 amino acids. The germline V gene has CDR1 SGDLS and CDR2 YYNGEE. Trimming cost V 0 bases and J 10 bases; bases outside gene matches: 8. For the CDR3, the DNA is TGTGCCAGCAGCGTAGAAGGCGGGAGGGCCGGGGAGCAGTTCTTC. Its translation: CASSVEGGRAGEQFF.

V gene TRBV5-4 combines with J gene TRBJ1-5; D is unresolved. CDR3 length: 14 residues. Germline CDR1 reads SGHNT; CDR2 reads YYREEE (reference sequence). V was shortened by 9 bases and J by 0 bases, with 13 bases between the two germline ends. The CDR3, as DNA: TGTGCCACCTCCACAGAGTATAGCAATCAGCCCCAGCATTTT. This encodes CATSTEYSNQPQHF.

V gene TRBV4-3 combines with J gene TRBJ2-7; 7 bases fit TRBD1. The CDR3 is 16 amino acids. From germline, CDR1 is LGHNA and CDR2 YSLEER. Losses at the gene ends were 3 bases for V and 4 bases for J; bases not matched to a gene: 12. The CDR3: CASSQNPGQRLYEQYF. The CDR3 bases are TGCGCCAGCAGCCAGAACCCGGGACAGAGATTATACGAGCAGTACTTC.

Worth noting for this clone: This CDR3 is also generated by other DNA sequences in the sample. The chain couples TRBV4-2 to TRBJ2-3; 8 bases fit TRBD2. CDR1 and CDR2 from the germline V gene are LGHNA and YNFKEQ. V dropped 1 base and J dropped 2; count of bases not matched to a gene: 2. The CDR3 is made up of 15 amino acids. The CDR3 reads CASSQGAGDTDTQYF. CDR3 nucleotide sequence: TGTGCCAGCAGCCAAGGAGCGGGGGACACAGATACGCAGTATTTT.

The V gene is TRBV6-5, the J gene TRBJ1-2; D is undetermined. Germline CDR1 MNHEY, CDR2 SVGAGI. With 0 bases removed from V and 4 bases from J, the gap between germline ends came to 12 bases. CDR3 length: 15 residues. CDR3 in amino acids: CASSYSTGPVYGYTF. CDR3 DNA: TGTGCCAGCAGTTACTCGACCGGTCCAGTCTATGGCTACACCTTC.

The V and J genes are TRBV2 and TRBJ1-2; tentative D call: TRBD1 (6 bases). V was pared by 6 bases and J by 8 bases, with 13 bases between. Germline CDR1 and CDR2: SNHLY and FYNNEI. The CDR3 sequence is 12 residues long. The CDR3 is CASSGDMGGYTF. DNA of the CDR3: TGTGCCAGCAGCGGGGACATGGGGGGCTACACCTTC.

The V gene is TRBV10-3, the J gene TRBJ2-1; 9 nucleotides match TRBD2. Trimming at V came to 3 bases and at J to 6 bases, leaving 9 bases not matched to a gene. CDR1 and CDR2 (germline): ENHRY, SYGVKD. CDR3 length: 16 amino acids. The CDR3 here is CAISDVAGGPGNEQFF. The DNA for the CDR3 is TGTGCCATCAGTGATGTGGCGGGAGGGCCGGGCAATGAGCAGTTCTTC.

The chain has TRBV5-1 and TRBJ2-1; tentative D call: TRBD2 (6 bases). Germline V gene data show CDR1 as SGHRS and CDR2 as YFSETQ. The CDR3 length is 14 residues. V shed 2 bases and J shed 5 bases, with 11 bases lying between them. DNA for the CDR3: TGCGCCAGCAGCTTACTCCCGGGGGACAATGAGCAGTTCTTC. This encodes CASSLLPGDNEQFF.

V usage is TRBV15 and J usage is TRBJ1-5; perhaps TRBD1 as D (5 bases). The V end lost 3 bases, the J end lost 0 bases, and 6 bases lay between the germline ends. CDR3 length: 14 amino acids. Germline CDR1 LNHNV, CDR2 YYDKDF (reference sequence). CDR3 coding DNA: TGTGCCACCAGCAGGCAGGGTAGCAATCAGCCCCAGCATTTT. This sequence encodes CATSRQGSNQPQHF.

The CDR3 bases are TGTGCCAGCAGCCCCCTGGGGCCGGATACGCAGTATTTT. It translates to CASSPLGPDTQYF. The chain joins TRBV13 to TRBJ2-3; tentative D call: TRBD1 (5 bases). The CDR3 runs 13 residues. The V and J ends lost 5 bases and 6 bases respectively, with 12 bases between them. The V gene's germline CDR1 is PRHDT and CDR2 FYEKMQ (reference sequence).

A few counts support this clone. This chain uses TRBV7-2 with TRBJ1-3; the D gene is possibly TRBD1 (5 bases). This CDR3 is 14 amino acids long. V was clipped by 6 bases and J by 4 bases, with 13 bases between them. Germline V lookup: CDR1 SGHTA, CDR2 FQGNSA. The CDR3 coding sequence is TGTGCCAGCAGTCCCGGGGGGTGGGGAAACACCATATATTTT. Translation gives CASSPGGWGNTIYF.

This clone is termed medium-sized. This chain links TRBV5-5 with TRBJ1-2; D might be TRBD1 (6 bases). Germline-derived CDR1 and CDR2 are SGHKS and YYEKEE (reference sequence). Trimming left V 3 bases short and J 4 bases short, with 16 bases between. The CDR3 runs to 15 residues. This CDR3 is CASSYVRNRVYGYTF. The CDR3, as DNA: TGTGCCAGCAGCTACGTCCGAAACAGGGTCTATGGCTACACCTTC.

V is TRBV2 and J is TRBJ2-7; D unclear. This CDR3 is 14 amino acids long. The ends were cut back, 4 bases at V and 0 bases at J, with 10 bases in the middle. Germline values: CDR1 SNHLY, CDR2 FYNNEI. Here the CDR3 DNA reads TGTGCCAGCAGTGCTTCGGTGAGCTCCTACGAGCAGTACTTC. Translation gives CASSASVSSYEQYF.